The 9 T cell receptor beta chains presented below share a single source sample, sequenced in a study of blood T cell repertoires in COVID-19. The assay was immunoSEQ multiplex PCR, and TCRdb's table has in-frame clones only and misses some. In the table there are about 150,000 clones, roughly three quarters of which are singletons. Sequences were obtained from peripheral blood. Receptors were obtained from a man aged 55 to 70 with acute or convalescent COVID-19.

The CDR3 region has the DNA TGCGCCAGCAGCTGGGGGACAGGGGAGCACACTGAAGCTTTCTTT. Translating it yields CASSWGTGEHTEAFF. This sequence joins TRBV5-1 and TRBJ1-1; 10 nucleotides line up with TRBD1. Trimming removed 3 bases from V and 3 bases from J; junction bases left unmatched: 5. Per the germline V gene, CDR1 is SGHRS and CDR2 is YFSETQ. CDR3 length: 15 amino acids.

The chain uses TRBV6-5 and TRBJ1-2, with 9 positions matching TRBD1. Unmatched junction bases numbered 5, after V lost 6 bases and J lost 6 bases. The germline CDR1 and CDR2 sequences are MNHEY and SVGAGI. The CDR3 is 13 amino acids. CDR3 DNA: TGTGCCAGCAGCGGGACAGGGAATAATGGCTACACCTTC. This gives the protein CASSGTGNNGYTF.

The rearrangement uses TRBV18 and TRBJ2-7; 8 nucleotides match TRBD1. Germline V CDR1 and CDR2: KGHSH, LQKENI. With 8 bases clipped from V and 3 bases from J, the junction kept 9 bases outside the gene matches. The CDR3 extends over 14 amino acids. In nucleotides, the CDR3 is TGTGCCAGCGCACGGGCCACAGGGGGCTACGAGCAGTACTTC. The encoded protein is CASARATGGYEQYF.

The rearrangement uses TRBV6-6 and TRBJ2-7; possibly TRBD1 for D (6 bases). This CDR3 spans 14 amino acids. Germline V gene data show CDR1 as MNHNY and CDR2 as SVGAGI (reference sequence). Trimming cost V 4 bases and J 2 bases, with 12 bases left between them. CDR3 residues: CASSSGTTPYEQYF. The CDR3 DNA sequence: TGTGCCAGCAGTTCCGGGACAACGCCCTACGAGCAGTACTTC.

V is TRBV28 and J is TRBJ2-7; 11 bases map to TRBD2. The CDR3 spans 14 residues. With V trimmed by 6 bases and J by 6 bases, 7 bases remained unmatched. Germline-derived CDR1 and CDR2 are MDHEN and SYDVKM. CDR3 nucleotide sequence: TGTGCCAGCAGCCAAAGTAGCGGGAGGGCCGAGCAGTACTTC. Translation: CASSQSSGRAEQYF.

The J gene is TRBJ2-3, the V gene TRBV11-2; 7 positions match TRBD2. The junction had 3 bases not matched to a gene; V was cut back by 4 bases and J by 2 bases. The CDR3 length is 14 residues. Germline V gives CDR1 SGHAT, CDR2 FQNNGV. CDR3 nucleotides: TGTGCCAGCAGCTCAGGACTAGTCACAGATACGCAGTATTTT. Amino acid sequence: CASSSGLVTDTQYF. Looking up the rest from reference TRBV11-2 and TRBJ2-3 gives the full variable domain: EAGVAQSPRYKIIEKRQSVAFWCNPISGHATLYWYQQILGQGPKLLIQFQNNGVVDDSQLPKDRFSAERLKGVDSTLKIQPAKLEDSAVYLCASSSGLVTDTQYFGPGTRLTVL.

This chain uses TRBV7-9 with TRBJ2-7; a possible D gene is TRBD1 (6 bases). With 4 bases removed from V and 0 bases from J, the gap between germline ends came to 16 bases. Germline V lookup: CDR1 SEHNR, CDR2 FQNEAQ (reference sequence). There are 16 residues in the CDR3. The CDR3 loop is CASSSVRRTDSYEQYF. The CDR3 nucleotides are TGTGCCAGCAGCTCAGTCCGCCGGACAGACTCCTACGAGCAGTACTTC.

The gene calls are TRBV7-3 and TRBJ2-1, with D possibly being TRBD1 (5 bases). The CDR3 length is 14 residues. Germline V gene lookup returns CDR1 SGHTA and CDR2 FQGTGA. Between the trimmed V and J ends, which lost 1 base and 8 bases, there was a span of 12 bases. The CDR3 loop is CASSLMGRRDEQFF. The CDR3 nucleotides read TGTGCCAGCAGCTTAATGGGCCGCAGGGATGAGCAGTTCTTC. The variable domain in full, completed from reference TRBV7-3 and TRBJ2-1, reads GAGVSQTPSNKVTEKGKYVELRCDPISGHTALYWYRQSLGQGPEFLIYFQGTGAADDSGLPNDRFFAVRPEGSVSTLKIQRTERGDSAVYLCASSLMGRRDEQFFGPGTRLTVL.

V and J are TRBV5-4 and TRBJ2-5; TRBD2 matches 9 bases. J was trimmed by 5 bases and V by 4 bases; bases with no gene match: 6. The length of the CDR3 is 14 residues. Germline lookup yields CDR1 SGHNT and CDR2 YYREEE (reference sequence). The CDR3 is CASSLTGLAETQYF. Written as DNA, the CDR3 is TGTGCCAGCAGCCTCACAGGACTAGCGGAGACCCAGTACTTC.